This T cell receptor beta chain originates from a study of cytomegalovirus exposure and HLA in healthy donors. About the research overall: Genotyping of nearly 400 donors showed that about 83% belonged to the Caucasian-associated ancestry cluster.

Germline V gives CDR1 SNHLY, CDR2 FYNNEI. The junction had 8 bases not matched to a gene; V was cut back by 6 bases and J by 9 bases. The CDR3 is made up of 14 amino acids. PCR primers comprised 60 Vbeta and 13 Jbeta primers. Assay used: immunoSEQ multiplex PCR; TCRdb lists only in-frame clones, some missing. The sample lists 90,000 to 120,000 clones, approximately 80% occurring once. Sequences were obtained from PBMCs. This clonotype originated in a female donor in good health and CMV-seropositive. The chain couples TRBV2 to TRBJ1-4, with TRBD1 identical over 9 bases. The chain's CDR3 is CASSWGQGKQKLFF. DNA of the CDR3: TGTGCCAGCAGCTGGGGACAGGGTAAACAAAAACTGTTTTTT. The whole variable domain, filled in from reference TRBV2 and TRBJ1-4, reads EPEVTQTPSHQVTQMGQEVILRCVPISNHLYFYWYRQILGQKVEFLVSFYNNEISEKSEIFDDQFSVERPDGSNFTLKIRSTKLEDSAMYFCASSWGQGKQKLFFGSGTQLSVL.